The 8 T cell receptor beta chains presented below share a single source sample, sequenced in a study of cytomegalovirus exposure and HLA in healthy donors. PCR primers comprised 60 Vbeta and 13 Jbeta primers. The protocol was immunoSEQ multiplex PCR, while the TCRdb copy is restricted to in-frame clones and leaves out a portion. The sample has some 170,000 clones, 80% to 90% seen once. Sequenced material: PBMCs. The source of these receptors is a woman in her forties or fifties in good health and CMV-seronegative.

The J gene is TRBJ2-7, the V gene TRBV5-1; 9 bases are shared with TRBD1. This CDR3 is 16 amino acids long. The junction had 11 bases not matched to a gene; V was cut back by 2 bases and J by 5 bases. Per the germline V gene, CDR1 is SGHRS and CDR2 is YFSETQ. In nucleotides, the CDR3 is TGCGCCAGCAGCTTAGGGGACAGGGCTCCCAAAGACGAGCAGTACTTC. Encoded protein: CASSLGDRAPKDEQYF.

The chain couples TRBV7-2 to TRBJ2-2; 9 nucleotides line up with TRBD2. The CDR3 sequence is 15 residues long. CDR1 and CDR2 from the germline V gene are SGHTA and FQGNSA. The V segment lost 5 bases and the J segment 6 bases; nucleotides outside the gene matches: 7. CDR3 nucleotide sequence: TGTGCCAGCAGCCTCCTCGCGGGAGGGGCCGGGGAGCTGTTTTTT. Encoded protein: CASSLLAGGAGELFF.

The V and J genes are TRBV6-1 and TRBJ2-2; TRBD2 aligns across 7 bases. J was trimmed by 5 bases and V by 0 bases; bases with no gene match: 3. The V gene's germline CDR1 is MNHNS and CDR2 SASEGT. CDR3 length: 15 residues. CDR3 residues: CASSEAVGRTGELFF. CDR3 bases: TGTGCCAGCAGTGAAGCGGTCGGGAGGACCGGGGAGCTGTTTTTT.

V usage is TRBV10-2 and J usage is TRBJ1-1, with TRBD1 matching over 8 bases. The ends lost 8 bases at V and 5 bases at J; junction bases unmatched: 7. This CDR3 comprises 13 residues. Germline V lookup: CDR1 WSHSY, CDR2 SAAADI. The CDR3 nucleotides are TGCGCCAGCCTGACAGGGGCCTCAACTGAAGCTTTCTTT. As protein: CASLTGASTEAFF.

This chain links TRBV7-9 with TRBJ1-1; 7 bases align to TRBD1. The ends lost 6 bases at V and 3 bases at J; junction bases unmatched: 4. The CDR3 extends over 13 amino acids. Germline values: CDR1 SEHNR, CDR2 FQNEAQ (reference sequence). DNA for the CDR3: TGTGCCAGCAGGAGACAGGGCGACACTGAAGCTTTCTTT. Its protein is CASRRQGDTEAFF.

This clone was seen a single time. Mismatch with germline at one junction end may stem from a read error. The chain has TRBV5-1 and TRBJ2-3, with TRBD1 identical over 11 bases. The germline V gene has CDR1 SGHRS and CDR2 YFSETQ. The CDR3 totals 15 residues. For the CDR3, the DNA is TGCGCCAGCAGTTTGGGACAGGGGGGCACAGATACGCAGTATTTT. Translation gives CASSLGQGGTDTQYF. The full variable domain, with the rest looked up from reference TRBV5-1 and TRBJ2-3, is KAGVTQTPRYLIKTRGQQVTLSCSPISGHRSVSWYQQTPGQGLQFLFEYFSETQRNKGNFPGRFSGRQFSNSRSEMNVSTLELGDSALYLCASSLGQGGTDTQYFGPGTRLTVL.

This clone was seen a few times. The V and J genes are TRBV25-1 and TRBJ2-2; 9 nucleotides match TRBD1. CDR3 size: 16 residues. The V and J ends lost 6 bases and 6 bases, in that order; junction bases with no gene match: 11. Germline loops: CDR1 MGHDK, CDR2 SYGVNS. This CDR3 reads CASSDVRDREAGELFF. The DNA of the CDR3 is TGTGCCAGCAGCGATGTCCGGGACAGGGAGGCCGGGGAGCTGTTTTTT.

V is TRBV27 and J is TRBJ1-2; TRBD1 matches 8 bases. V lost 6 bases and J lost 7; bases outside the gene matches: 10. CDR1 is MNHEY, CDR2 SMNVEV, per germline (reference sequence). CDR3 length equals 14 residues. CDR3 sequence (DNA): TGTGCCAGCAGCCCGCTTGCAGGGGGCCTTGGCTACACCTTC. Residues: CASSPLAGGLGYTF.